This T cell receptor (beta chain) comes out of a study of blood T cell repertoires in COVID-19. Study background: From the United States, Italy and Spain came samples of acute and convalescent COVID-19. The analysed material was cDNA or gDNA that came from T cells, B-cell-depleted T cells, or PBMCs.

Per the study methods: Amplification of reference gene primers provided the estimated nucleated cell counts. This table comes from immunoSEQ multiplex PCR, and its TCRdb copy is limited to in-frame clones, with some not included. V, J and clone size reflect that table, while D and trimming were determined from the DNA. The sample holds about 200,000 clones, 84% seen once. This TCR was sampled from a woman aged 50 to 65 with active or convalescent COVID-19. The sequenced sample consisted of peripheral blood.

The CDR3, as DNA: TGTGCCAGCAGTTACTTCCATATGAGCTCTGGAAACACCATATATTTT. Its protein is CASSYFHMSSGNTIYF. The V gene is TRBV6-5, the J gene TRBJ1-3; no clear D. V lost 1 base to trimming and J lost 0 bases, with 10 bases between them. This CDR3 spans 16 amino acids. From germline, CDR1 is MNHEY and CDR2 SVGAGI.